This T cell receptor beta chain was profiled in a study of control samples from healthy donors and cancer patients. The V gene's germline CDR1 is MDHEN and CDR2 SYDVKM. V was clipped by 6 bases and J by 6 bases, with 21 bases between them. The CDR3 runs 17 residues. Assay used: immunoSEQ multiplex PCR; TCRdb lists only in-frame clones, some missing. The table includes about 150,000 clones, roughly 94% detected once. Sequencing input: blood. The genes are TRBV28 and TRBJ1-6; the D gene is possibly TRBD1 (6 bases). The source is a middle-aged man in good health. The CDR3 DNA is TGTGCCAGCAGACCCGGGGGCCAAGGGCAAACTAATTCACCCCTCCACTTT. It is translated as CASRPGGQGQTNSPLHF. The full variable domain, with the rest looked up from reference TRBV28 and TRBJ1-6, is DVKVTQSSRYLVKRTGEKVFLECVQDMDHENMFWYRQDPGLGLRLIYFSYDVKMKEKGDIPEGYSVSREKKERFSLILESASTNQTSMYLCASRPGGQGQTNSPLHFGNGTRLTVT.